The rows below give T cell receptor beta chains drawn from one sample of a study of OX40 agonist ivuxolimab in advanced cancers. Clones were read by immunoSEQ multiplex PCR, and TCRdb kept only the in-frame ones, dropping some. The repertoire has 35,000 to 40,000 clones, about 85% of them found once; the top ten carry roughly 2.4%. The starting material was CD4+ or CD8+ T cells sorted from blood, obtained in a trial of the OX40 agonist ivuxolimab. Receptors originate from an adult with an advanced solid tumor such as melanoma, head and neck, liver or kidney cancer. Both conserved end residues are part of each CDR3. The D gene is left open where the match is weak. Rows may omit the clone size; those that give it use once, few, many or a size class.

>NA|TRBV19|NA|TRBJ2-5
CASSNGHLKGTQYF
TGTGCCAGTAGTAACGGACACCTCAAGGGGACCCAGTACTTC
>NA|TRBV7-1|NA|TRBJ2-7
CASSLGYGYEQYF
TGTGCCAGCAGCTTAGGGTACGGTTACGAGCAGTACTTC
>once|TRBV27|TRBD2|TRBJ2-1
CASSTRASGSNEQFF
TGTGCCAGCAGTACCCGGGCTAGCGGCAGCAATGAGCAGTTCTTC
>NA|TRBV19|NA|TRBJ2-6
CASQPGNSGANVLTF
TGTGCCAGTCAACCCGGAAACTCTGGGGCCAACGTCCTGACTTTC
>once|TRBV4-1|NA|TRBJ2-7
CASSQAEVAVEEQYF
TGCGCCAGCAGCCAAGCCGAGGTGGCCGTTGAAGAGCAGTACTTC
>NA|TRBV4-3|TRBD2|TRBJ2-3
CASSQRSGGYTDTQYF
TGCGCCAGCAGCCAGCGTAGCGGGGGGTACACAGATACGCAGTATTTT
>NA|TRBV19|NA|TRBJ1-6
CASRRRRQGSSYNSPLHF
TGTGCCAGTAGGCGGAGGAGGCAGGGCAGCTCCTATAATTCACCCCTCCACTTT
>NA|TRBV7-9|NA|TRBJ2-2
CASSLIQGNTGELFF
TGTGCCAGCAGCCTTATTCAGGGGAACACCGGGGAGCTGTTTTTT
>NA|TRBV5-1|NA|TRBJ2-1
CASSVGPGFDYEQFF
TGCGCCAGCAGCGTCGGACCAGGGTTTGACTATGAGCAGTTCTTC
>once|TRBV5-1|NA|TRBJ1-4
CASLDQSPPNEKLFF
TGCGCCAGTTTAGACCAGAGTCCCCCTAATGAAAAACTGTTTTTT
>NA|TRBV7-3|NA|TRBJ1-6
CASSLVGYNSPLHF
TGTGCCAGCAGCTTAGTCGGGTATAATTCACCCCTCCACTTT
>few|TRBV6-5|NA|TRBJ2-1
CASSYAGANEQFF
TGTGCCAGCAGTTACGCGGGGGCTAATGAGCAGTTCTTC
>few|TRBV30|TRBD1|TRBJ2-2
CAWRMGTGKPTGELFF
TGTGCCTGGAGGATGGGGACAGGGAAGCCCACCGGGGAGCTGTTTTTT
>NA|TRBV2|TRBD2|TRBJ2-5
CASSTWWAGGSETQYF
TGTGCCAGCAGTACCTGGTGGGCGGGGGGTTCGGAGACCCAGTACTTC
>NA|TRBV6-1|NA|TRBJ1-5
CASSEALAEEGNQPQHF
TGTGCCAGCAGTGAAGCGCTGGCAGAAGAGGGCAATCAGCCCCAGCATTTT
>once|TRBV4-2|TRBD2|TRBJ2-3
CASSQAVSGGQDTQYF
TGTGCCAGCAGCCAAGCGGTTAGCGGGGGTCAGGATACGCAGTATTTT
>NA|TRBV10-3|TRBD1|TRBJ2-1
CAISPGGQGAGSYNEQFF
TGTGCCATCAGCCCGGGGGGACAGGGGGCCGGCTCCTACAATGAGCAGTTCTTC
>NA|TRBV6-5|TRBD1|TRBJ2-7
CASSYTRQGYEQYF
TGTGCCAGCAGTTACACAAGACAGGGGTACGAGCAGTACTTC
>NA|TRBV4-1|TRBD1|TRBJ2-2
CASSPIEKTGSGELFF
TGCGCCAGCAGCCCGATAGAAAAGACAGGGTCCGGGGAGCTGTTTTTT
>NA|TRBV4-3|NA|TRBJ1-6
CASSQDAGPGLSPLHF
TGCGCCAGCAGCCAAGATGCAGGGCCGGGGCTTTCACCCCTCCACTTT
>NA|TRBV10-3|NA|TRBJ1-5
CAISDTVNQPQHF
TGTGCCATCAGTGATACGGTGAATCAGCCCCAGCATTTT
>NA|TRBV11-1|TRBD1|TRBJ1-1
CASREGTGYTEAFF
TGTGCCAGCAGGGAGGGGACAGGGTACACTGAAGCTTTCTTT
>NA|TRBV5-1|TRBD1|TRBJ1-2
CASSPGYRGGYTF
TGCGCCAGCAGCCCAGGATACAGGGGGGGCTACACCTTC
>NA|TRBV9|TRBD1|TRBJ1-3
CASSPRPGRDSGNTIYF
TGTGCCAGCAGCCCCAGGCCGGGAAGGGACAGCGGAAACACCATATATTTT
>NA|TRBV15|TRBD1|TRBJ1-4
CATSRGRDRAEKLFF
TGTGCCACCAGCAGAGGTCGGGACAGGGCTGAAAAACTGTTTTTT
>NA|TRBV7-8|NA|TRBJ2-3
CASSSVLDTQYF
TGTGCCAGCAGCTCAGTCCTAGATACGCAGTATTTT
>NA|TRBV25-1|NA|TRBJ1-2
CASSDDGQLYGYTF
TGTGCCAGCAGTGACGACGGACAGCTCTATGGCTACACCTTC
>NA|TRBV9|TRBD2|TRBJ2-7
CASSVAWGGEQYF
TGTGCCAGCAGCGTAGCATGGGGAGGGGAGCAGTACTTC
>NA|TRBV5-4|TRBD1|TRBJ2-4
CASSEGQGIIQYF
TGTGCCAGCAGCGAAGGACAGGGTATCATTCAGTACTTC
>once|TRBV18|NA|TRBJ1-1
CASSPAEMNTEAFF
TGTGCCAGCTCACCGGCCGAAATGAACACTGAAGCTTTCTTT
>NA|TRBV5-1|NA|TRBJ1-2
CASSVVGDYGYTF
TGCGCCAGCAGCGTCGTGGGGGACTATGGCTACACCTTC
>NA|TRBV19|NA|TRBJ1-5
CASSLNSNQPQHF
TGTGCCAGTAGTCTGAATAGCAATCAGCCCCAGCATTTT
>NA|TRBV7-2|NA|TRBJ2-7
CASSRGETYEQYF
TGTGCCAGCAGCCGCGGGGAGACCTACGAGCAGTACTTC
>NA|TRBV20-1|NA|TRBJ1-2
CSARETYGYTF
TGCAGTGCTAGAGAAACCTATGGCTACACCTTC
>NA|TRBV10-3|NA|TRBJ1-1
CAISEGQGGTEAFF
TGTGCCATCAGTGAGGGGCAGGGAGGGACTGAAGCTTTCTTT
>NA|TRBV19|TRBD1|TRBJ2-3
CASSTRDRGSPDTQYF
TGTGCCAGTAGCACCCGGGACAGGGGAAGCCCAGATACGCAGTATTTT
>NA|TRBV7-2|NA|TRBJ2-5
CASSLDAGRQETQYF
TGTGCCAGCAGCTTAGATGCGGGCAGACAAGAGACCCAGTACTTC
>NA|TRBV10-3|TRBD1|TRBJ2-1
CATTDRDNEQFF
TGTGCCACCACGGACAGGGACAATGAGCAGTTCTTC
>NA|TRBV7-3|NA|TRBJ1-6
CASRGRGYNSPLHF
TGTGCAAGTCGGGGTAGGGGCTATAATTCACCCCTCCACTTT
>NA|TRBV2|TRBD1|TRBJ2-7
CASSEARQGVNEQYF
TGTGCCAGCAGTGAAGCAAGACAGGGGGTCAACGAGCAGTACTTC
>NA|TRBV9|TRBD1|TRBJ1-2
CASSPGQGGSYGYTF
TGTGCCAGCAGCCCGGGACAGGGGGGCAGCTATGGCTACACCTTC
>NA|TRBV5-1|NA|TRBJ2-6
CASSKGSSGANVLTF
TGCGCCAGCTCGAAGGGGAGCTCTGGGGCCAACGTCCTGACTTTC
>NA|TRBV6-5|TRBD2|TRBJ2-3
CASRPGLTDTQYF
TGTGCCAGCAGACCGGGACTAACAGATACGCAGTATTTT
>NA|TRBV18|TRBD1|TRBJ2-1
CASSPLVGTGGRFNEQFF
TGTGCCAGCTCACCACTCGTCGGGACAGGGGGAAGATTCAATGAGCAGTTCTTC
>once|TRBV6-5|TRBD1|TRBJ2-7
CASSRDSPYEQYF
TGTGCCAGCAGTCGGGACAGCCCCTACGAGCAGTACTTC
>NA|TRBV6-1|NA|TRBJ1-5
CASSAAPQGKNQPQHF
TGTGCCAGCAGTGCTGCTCCACAGGGTAAGAATCAGCCCCAGCATTTT
>once|TRBV2|NA|TRBJ1-2
CASSETDGSYGYTF
TGTGCCAGCAGCGAAACGGACGGTAGCTATGGCTACACCTTC
>NA|TRBV7-9|NA|TRBJ2-7
CASSLGGNFYEQYF
TGTGCCAGCAGCTTGGGCGGCAACTTCTACGAGCAGTACTTC
>NA|TRBV2|TRBD1|TRBJ1-6
CASNPGQPNSPLHF
TGTGCCAGCAACCCGGGACAGCCCAATTCACCCCTCCACTTT
>NA|TRBV19|NA|TRBJ1-3
CASKAQGTRGGNTIYF
TGTGCCAGTAAAGCCCAAGGGACCCGAGGGGGAAACACCATATATTTT
>NA|TRBV7-9|TRBD2|TRBJ2-1
CASSAGLLAGEYNEQFF
TGTGCCAGCAGCGCAGGCCTACTAGCGGGGGAATACAATGAGCAGTTCTTC
>NA|TRBV11-3|TRBD2|TRBJ2-7
CASSLPLAGGEYEQYF
TGTGCCAGCAGCTTGCCTCTGGCGGGGGGGGAATACGAGCAGTACTTC